Below, one TCR beta chain is given with its context. What it binds is not known. This specimen belongs to a study of cytomegalovirus exposure and HLA in healthy donors. Study results and caveats: In the analysis, some V segments, TRBV6-2 and TRBV6-3 included, were excluded as indistinguishable. It was reported that TCR beta sequences correctly inferred the HLA-A and HLA-B alleles for most subjects. A later analysis showed TCR association rates differing by HLA locus, peaking at DRB1 and lowest at HLA-C.

The PCR ran on 60 Vbeta and 13 Jbeta primers. Methods used by the authors: In a later analysis, around 87 million unique TCR beta chains included roughly 11 million shared by two or more donors. Measured with immunoSEQ multiplex PCR; TCRdb has only the in-frame clones, and not every one. V, J and clone size derive from that table, while D and trimming were established from the DNA sequence. Of about 90,000 clones in the sample, under 85% were seen once. Trimming took 8 bases from V and 8 from J, leaving 19 bases between them. The germline CDR1 and CDR2 sequences are MNHNS and SASEGT. The CDR3 has 14 amino acids.

The sequenced sample consisted of PBMCs. The rearrangement uses TRBV6-1 and TRBJ2-1; no clear D. This clonotype was obtained from a man aged 25 to 45 in good health and CMV-seronegative. The CDR3 spells CASSRVRFLDEQFF. The DNA for the CDR3 is TGTGCCAGCTCACGAGTTCGTTTTCTAGATGAGCAGTTCTTC.